This TCR beta chain appears in the sequencing data of a study of response to subunit inactivated influenza vaccine. The CDR3 is 12 residues long. Trimming cost V 6 bases and J 5 bases, with 14 bases left between them. Germline V CDR1 and CDR2: SQVTM, ANQGSEA. TCRdb re-derived calls from the RT-PCR reads in MiXCR, one entry per CDR3 protein. The profile shows 500,000 to 750,000 distinct CDR3 sequences, 11% to 15% of them singletons. Whole-study results and caveats: Few additional T cells are recruited per seasonal influenza vaccination, authors suggested.

Comments on this clonotype: No antigen is known for it.

Sequenced material: PBMCs from blood, taken 12 days after vaccination. V usage is TRBV29-1 and J usage is TRBJ2-7; TRBD1 might be the D (6 bases). This receptor was obtained from a man between 50 and 59 years old who received an inactivated influenza vaccine. CDR3 nucleotides: TGCAGCGTCCAGGGGCTGGTCGACGAGCAGTACTTC. Amino acid sequence: CSVQGLVDEQYF.